This TCR beta chain was sequenced during a study of blood T cell repertoires in COVID-19. Overall study context: Acute and convalescent COVID-19 specimens originated in the United States, Italy and Spain.

The protocol was immunoSEQ multiplex PCR, while the TCRdb copy is restricted to in-frame clones and leaves out a portion. The table records roughly 90,000 clones, approximately 86% of them present only once. The CDR3 is made up of 15 amino acids. From germline, CDR1 is LNHDA and CDR2 SQIVND (reference sequence). J lost 6 bases, V lost 3 bases, and 8 bases had no gene match. The sequenced sample was peripheral blood. This receptor was identified in a man in his forties with acute or convalescent COVID-19. The chain recombines TRBV19 with TRBJ1-1; 9 bases fit TRBD1. CDR3 amino acids: CASSITDRGISEAFF. The DNA of the CDR3 is TGTGCCAGTAGTATCACGGACAGGGGAATCTCTGAAGCTTTCTTT. Full variable domain (remainder filled in from reference TRBV19 and TRBJ1-1): DGGITQSPKYLFRKEGQNVTLSCEQNLNHDAMYWYRQDPGQGLRLIYYSQIVNDFQKGDIAEGYSVSREKKESFPLTVTSAQKNPTAFYLCASSITDRGISEAFFGQGTRLTVV.